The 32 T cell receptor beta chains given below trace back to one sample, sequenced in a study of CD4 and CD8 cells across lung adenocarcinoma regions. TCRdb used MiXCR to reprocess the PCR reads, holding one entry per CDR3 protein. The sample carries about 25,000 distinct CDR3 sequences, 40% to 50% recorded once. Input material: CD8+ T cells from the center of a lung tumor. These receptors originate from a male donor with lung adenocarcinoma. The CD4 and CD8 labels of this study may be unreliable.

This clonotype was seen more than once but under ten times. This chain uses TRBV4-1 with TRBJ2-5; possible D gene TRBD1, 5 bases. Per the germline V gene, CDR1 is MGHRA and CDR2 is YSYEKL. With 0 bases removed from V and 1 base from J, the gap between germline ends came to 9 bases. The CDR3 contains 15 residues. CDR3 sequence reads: CASSQDQRGQETQYF. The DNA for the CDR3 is TGCGCCAGCAGCCAAGATCAAAGGGGCCAAGAGACCCAGTACTTC.

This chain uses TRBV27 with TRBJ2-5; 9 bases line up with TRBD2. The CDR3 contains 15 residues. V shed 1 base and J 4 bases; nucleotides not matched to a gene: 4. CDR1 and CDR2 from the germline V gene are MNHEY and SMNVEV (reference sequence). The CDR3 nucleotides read TGTGCCAGCAGTTTATGCGGGAGGGGGCGAGAGACCCAGTACTTC. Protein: CASSLCGRGRETQYF.

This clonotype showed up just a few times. CDR3 in amino acids: CASSLAGGPYEQYF. CDR3 DNA: TGTGCCAGCAGTCTAGCGGGAGGGCCCTACGAGCAGTACTTC. The chain recombines TRBV11-2 with TRBJ2-1; 12 bases fit TRBD2. The end of the DNA is better explained by TRBJ2-7, so the J call may be wrong. Germline CDR1 reads SGHAT; CDR2 reads FQNNGV. The CDR3 loop spans 14 amino acids.

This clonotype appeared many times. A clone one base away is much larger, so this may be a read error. The CDR3 reads CASSHRFNEQYF. CDR3 nucleotides: TGTGCCAGCAGTCATCGATTCAATGAGCAGTACTTC. The chain combines TRBV6-5 with TRBJ2-1, with D unclear. The J call may be wrong; the DNA end is better matched by TRBJ2-7. This CDR3 comprises 12 residues. The germline gives CDR1 MNHEY, CDR2 SVGAGI.

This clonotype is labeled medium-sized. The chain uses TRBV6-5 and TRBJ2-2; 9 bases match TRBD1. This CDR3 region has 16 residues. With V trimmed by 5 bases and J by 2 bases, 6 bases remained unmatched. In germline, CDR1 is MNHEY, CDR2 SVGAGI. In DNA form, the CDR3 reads TGTGCCAGCAGTCTTATGGGACAGGGTAACACCGGGGAGCTGTTTTTT. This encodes CASSLMGQGNTGELFF.

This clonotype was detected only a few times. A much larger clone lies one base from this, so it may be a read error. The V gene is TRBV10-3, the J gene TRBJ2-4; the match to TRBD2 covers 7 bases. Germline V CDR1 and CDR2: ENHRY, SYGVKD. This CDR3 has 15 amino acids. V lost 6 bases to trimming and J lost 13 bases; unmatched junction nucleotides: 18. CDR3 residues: CAIRPSGKGSNEQYF. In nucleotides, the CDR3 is TGTGCCATCAGGCCAAGCGGGAAGGGGAGCAATGAGCAGTACTTC.

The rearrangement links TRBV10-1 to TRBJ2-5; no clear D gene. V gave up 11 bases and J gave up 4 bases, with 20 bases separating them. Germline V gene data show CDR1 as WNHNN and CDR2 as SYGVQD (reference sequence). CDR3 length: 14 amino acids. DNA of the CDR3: TGCGCCCCCTGGATGACAAACAGAAGAGAGACCCAGTACTTC. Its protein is CAPWMTNRRETQYF.

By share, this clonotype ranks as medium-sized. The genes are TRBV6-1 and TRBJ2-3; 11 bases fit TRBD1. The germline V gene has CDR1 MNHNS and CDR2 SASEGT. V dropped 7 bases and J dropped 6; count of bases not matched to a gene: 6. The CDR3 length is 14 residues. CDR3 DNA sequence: TGTGCCAGCAAGCGGACAGGGGGCGAGGATACGCAGTATTTT. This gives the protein CASKRTGGEDTQYF.

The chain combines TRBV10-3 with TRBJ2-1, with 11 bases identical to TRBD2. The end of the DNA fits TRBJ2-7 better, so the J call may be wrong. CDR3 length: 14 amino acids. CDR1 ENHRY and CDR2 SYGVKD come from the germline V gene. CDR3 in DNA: TGTGCCATCAGTGAGCCACTAGCGGGAGTTGAGCAGTACTTC. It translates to CAISEPLAGVEQYF.

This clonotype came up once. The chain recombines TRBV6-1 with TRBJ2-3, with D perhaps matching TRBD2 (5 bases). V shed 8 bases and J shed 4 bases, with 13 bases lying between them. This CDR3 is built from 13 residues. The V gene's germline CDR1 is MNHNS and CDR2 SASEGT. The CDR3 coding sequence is TGTGCCAGCGGGCGGGCGCGGCCAGATACGCAGTATTTT. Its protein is CASGRARPDTQYF.

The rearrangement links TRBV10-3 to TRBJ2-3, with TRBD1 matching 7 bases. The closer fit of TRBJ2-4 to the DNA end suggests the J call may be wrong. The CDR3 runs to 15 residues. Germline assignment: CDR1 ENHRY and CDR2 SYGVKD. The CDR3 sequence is CAIKSGQGEGDIQYF. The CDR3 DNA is TGTGCCATCAAGTCGGGGCAGGGGGAAGGTGACATTCAGTACTTC.

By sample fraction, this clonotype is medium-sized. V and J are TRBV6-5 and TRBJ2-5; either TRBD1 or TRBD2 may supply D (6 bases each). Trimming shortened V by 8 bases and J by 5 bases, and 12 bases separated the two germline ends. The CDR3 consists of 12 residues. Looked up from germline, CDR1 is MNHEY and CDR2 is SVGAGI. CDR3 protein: CASGGLGETQYF. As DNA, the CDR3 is TGTGCCAGCGGGGGGCTGGGGGAGACCCAGTACTTC.

The CDR3 coding sequence is TGTGCCAGCAGTTACTCGGGACTAGCGGGATCTCCCAATGAGCAGTTCTTC. It is translated as CASSYSGLAGSPNEQFF. The chain links TRBV6-5 to TRBJ2-1; 13 nucleotides line up with TRBD2. The trim removed 0 bases at V and 6 bases at J, leaving 5 bases unmatched. Germline values: CDR1 MNHEY, CDR2 SVGAGI. CDR3 length: 17 residues.

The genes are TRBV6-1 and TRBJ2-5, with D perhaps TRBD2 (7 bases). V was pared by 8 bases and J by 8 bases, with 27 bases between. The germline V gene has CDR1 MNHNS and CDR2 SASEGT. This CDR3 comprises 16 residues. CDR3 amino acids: CASAGDGGSGPDTQYF. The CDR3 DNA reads TGTGCCAGCGCGGGGGACGGGGGCAGTGGCCCAGATACCCAGTACTTC.

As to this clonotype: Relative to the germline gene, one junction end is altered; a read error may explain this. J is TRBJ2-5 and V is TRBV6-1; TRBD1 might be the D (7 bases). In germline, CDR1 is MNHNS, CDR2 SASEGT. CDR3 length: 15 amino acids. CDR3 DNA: TGTGCCAGGGCCAAAGGGGGCCTAGCGCCAGAGACGCAGTACTTC. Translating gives CARAKGGLAPETQYF.

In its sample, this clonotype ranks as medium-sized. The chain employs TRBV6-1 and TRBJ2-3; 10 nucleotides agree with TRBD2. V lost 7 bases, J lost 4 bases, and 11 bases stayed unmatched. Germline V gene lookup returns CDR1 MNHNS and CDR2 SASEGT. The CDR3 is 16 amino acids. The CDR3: CASTRSGRARADTQYF. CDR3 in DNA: TGTGCCAGCACGAGGAGCGGGAGGGCCAGGGCAGATACGCAGTATTTT.

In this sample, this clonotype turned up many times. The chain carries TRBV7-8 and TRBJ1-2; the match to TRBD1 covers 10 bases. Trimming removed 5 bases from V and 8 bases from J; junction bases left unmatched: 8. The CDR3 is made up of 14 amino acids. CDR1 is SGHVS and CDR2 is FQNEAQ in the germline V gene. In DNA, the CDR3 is TGTGCCAGCAGCACCGACAGGGGGCGGGCCGGCTACACCTTC. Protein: CASSTDRGRAGYTF.

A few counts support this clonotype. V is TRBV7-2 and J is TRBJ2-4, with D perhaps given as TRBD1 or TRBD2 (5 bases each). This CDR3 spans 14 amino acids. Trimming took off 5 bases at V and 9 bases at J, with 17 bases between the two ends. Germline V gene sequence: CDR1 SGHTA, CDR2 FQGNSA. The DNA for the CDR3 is TGTGCCAGCAGCCCAGCCCGGGGACGTGGCATTCAGTACTTC. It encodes CASSPARGRGIQYF.

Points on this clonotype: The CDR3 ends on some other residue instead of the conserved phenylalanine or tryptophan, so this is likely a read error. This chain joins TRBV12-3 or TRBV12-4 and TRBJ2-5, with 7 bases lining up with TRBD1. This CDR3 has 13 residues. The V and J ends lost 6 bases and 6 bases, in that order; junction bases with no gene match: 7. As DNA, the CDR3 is TGTGCCAGCAGAAGAACAGGGGACAAGACCCAGTACTCC. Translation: CASRRTGDKTQYS.

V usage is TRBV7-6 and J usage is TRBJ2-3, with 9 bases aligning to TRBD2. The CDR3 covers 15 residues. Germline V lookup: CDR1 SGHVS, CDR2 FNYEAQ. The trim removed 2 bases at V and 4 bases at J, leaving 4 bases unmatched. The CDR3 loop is CASSLLAGSPDTQYF. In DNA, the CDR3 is TGTGCCAGCAGCTTACTAGCGGGGAGTCCAGATACGCAGTATTTT.

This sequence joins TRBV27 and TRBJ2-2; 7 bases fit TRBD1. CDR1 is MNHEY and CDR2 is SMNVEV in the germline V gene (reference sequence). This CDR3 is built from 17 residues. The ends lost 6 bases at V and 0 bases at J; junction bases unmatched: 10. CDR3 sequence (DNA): TGTGCCAGCAGATCGCAGGGGGTTGGCCCGAACACCGGGGAGCTGTTTTTT. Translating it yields CASRSQGVGPNTGELFF.

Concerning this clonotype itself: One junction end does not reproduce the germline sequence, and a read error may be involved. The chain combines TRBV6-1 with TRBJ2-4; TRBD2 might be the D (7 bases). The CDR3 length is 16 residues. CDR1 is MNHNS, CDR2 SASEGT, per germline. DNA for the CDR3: TGTGCCAGCAGTGAAGAAGGGGGGGGGGCCAAAGACATCCAGTACTTC. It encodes CASSEEGGGAKDIQYF.

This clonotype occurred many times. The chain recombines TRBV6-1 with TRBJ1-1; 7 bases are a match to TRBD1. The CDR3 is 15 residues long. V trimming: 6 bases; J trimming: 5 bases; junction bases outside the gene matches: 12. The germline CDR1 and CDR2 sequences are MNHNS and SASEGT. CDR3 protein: CASRPRGVKGTEAFF. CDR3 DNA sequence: TGTGCCAGCAGACCCAGGGGGGTCAAGGGGACTGAAGCTTTCTTT.

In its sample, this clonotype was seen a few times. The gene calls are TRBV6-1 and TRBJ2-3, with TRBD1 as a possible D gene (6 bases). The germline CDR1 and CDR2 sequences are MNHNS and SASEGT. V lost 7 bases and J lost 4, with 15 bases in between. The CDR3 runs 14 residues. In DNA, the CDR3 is TGTGCCAGCATATGGTCTTCAGGGGCAGATACGCAGTATTTT. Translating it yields CASIWSSGADTQYF.

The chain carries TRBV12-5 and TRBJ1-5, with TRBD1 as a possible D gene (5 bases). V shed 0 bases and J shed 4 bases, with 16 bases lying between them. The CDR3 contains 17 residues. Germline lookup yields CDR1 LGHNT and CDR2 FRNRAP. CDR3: CASGLVLGTSSNQPQHF. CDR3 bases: TGTGCTAGTGGTTTGGTACTAGGGACGAGTTCAAATCAGCCCCAGCATTTT.

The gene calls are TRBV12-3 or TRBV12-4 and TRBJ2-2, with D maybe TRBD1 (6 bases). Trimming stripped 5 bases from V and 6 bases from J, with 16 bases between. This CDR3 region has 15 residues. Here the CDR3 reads CASSHRVLGAGELFF. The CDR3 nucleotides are TGTGCCAGCAGTCACAGGGTTTTGGGTGCCGGGGAGCTGTTTTTT.

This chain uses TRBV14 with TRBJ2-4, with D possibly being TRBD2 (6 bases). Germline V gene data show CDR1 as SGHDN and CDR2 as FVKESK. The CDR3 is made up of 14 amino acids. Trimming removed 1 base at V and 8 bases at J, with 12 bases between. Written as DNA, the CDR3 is TGTGCCAGCAGCCAAGCTAGCGACCAAGACATTCAGTACTTC. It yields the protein CASSQASDQDIQYF.

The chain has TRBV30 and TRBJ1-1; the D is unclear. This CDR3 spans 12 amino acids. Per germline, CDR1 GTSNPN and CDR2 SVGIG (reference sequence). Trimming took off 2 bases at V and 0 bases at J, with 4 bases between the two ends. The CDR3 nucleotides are TGTGCCTGGAGTCGGATGAACACTGAAGCTTTCTTT. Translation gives CAWSRMNTEAFF.

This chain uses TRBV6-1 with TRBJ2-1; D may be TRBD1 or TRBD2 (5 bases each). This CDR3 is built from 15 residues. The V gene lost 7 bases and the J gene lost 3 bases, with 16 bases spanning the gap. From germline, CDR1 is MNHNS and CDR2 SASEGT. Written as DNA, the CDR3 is TGTGCCAGCATCAAAGGGGCGGGCGGCTACAATGAGCAGTTCTTC. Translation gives CASIKGAGGYNEQFF.

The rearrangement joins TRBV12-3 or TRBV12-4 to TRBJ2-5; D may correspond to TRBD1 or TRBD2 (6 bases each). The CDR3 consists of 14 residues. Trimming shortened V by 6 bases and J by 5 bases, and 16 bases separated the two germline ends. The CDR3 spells CASSSPGAWETQYF. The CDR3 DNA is TGTGCCAGCAGCAGCCCGGGGGCTTGGGAGACCCAGTACTTC.

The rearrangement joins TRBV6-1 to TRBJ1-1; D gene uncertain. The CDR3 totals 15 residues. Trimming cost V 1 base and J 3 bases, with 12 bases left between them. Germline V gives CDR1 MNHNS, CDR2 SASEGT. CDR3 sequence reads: CASSEVARAYTEAFF. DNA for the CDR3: TGTGCCAGCAGTGAAGTAGCCCGGGCCTACACTGAAGCTTTCTTT.

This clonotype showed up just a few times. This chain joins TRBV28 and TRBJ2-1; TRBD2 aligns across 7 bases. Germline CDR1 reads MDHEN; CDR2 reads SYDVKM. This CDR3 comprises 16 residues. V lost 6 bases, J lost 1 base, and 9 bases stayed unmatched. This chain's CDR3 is CASSRGGSGSYNEQFF. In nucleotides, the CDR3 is TGTGCCAGCAGCCGAGGCGGGAGTGGTTCCTACAATGAGCAGTTCTTC.